What follows describes a single T cell receptor beta chain. Its target antigen remains unknown. Base qualities are not provided; no much larger clone lies one nucleotide away. Reading the germline V gene gives CDR1 SGHTA and CDR2 FQGTGA. The CDR3 has 15 amino acids, counting the end cysteine and phenylalanine. Just the 45-base CDR3 DNA is kept, in frame starting at base 1. V drops 5 bases and J drops 15 bases, leaving 25 bases in between. This sample was taken from a study of blood T cells in healthy people across ages (dated by TCRdb to about 2015). Looking at the study overall: Template switching captured roughly one uniquely barcoded TCR beta cDNA molecule per two T cells in model experiments. To track age-related changes in TCR beta repertoire diversity, the study relied on deep sequencing normalized with unique cDNA molecular identifiers. Using the same blood draw, the study looked at two additional independent replicas of 1 million unique cDNA reads for two donors, one aged 18 to 29 and the other aged 80 or older. The donors were divided into four age groups: young (average around 16 years), middle-aged (about 41), aged (approximately 59) and long-lived (82). To avoid experimental bias, donors of different ages were spread randomly across the sequencing lanes. The paper's findings and limits, for the study overall: Bulk unsorted PBMC profiling prevented conclusive comparison of naive and antigen-experienced compartments. Compared with the aged group, the long-lived group had more naive CD4+ T cells, fewer expanded clones and increased TCR diversity, suggesting age selection. As age increased, observed TCR beta diversity per million T cells dropped in a roughly linear way, and a significant reduction was already evident by age 40. Estimates of total diversity based on one million sequenced T cells were regarded as lower bounds and as underestimates. The percentage of naive T cells measured by flow cytometry correlated strongly with observed TCR beta diversity. Donor CMV infection status was unknown, potentially confounding age-related changes in expanded clonotypes.

The library was generated by 5' RACE. Sequencing relied on an Illumina HiSeq 2500. The second PCR ran for about 6 to 11 cycles and used a J-beta primer mix along with a sample-barcoded 5' primer. A unique molecular identifier was introduced onto each TCR beta cDNA molecule by a template-switch 5' adaptor carrying 12 random nucleotides. Each sample yielded at least 3 million CDR3-containing paired-end reads. First-strand cDNA synthesis was performed from all RNA using the Mint cDNA synthesis kit, with priming by a TRBC-specific oligonucleotide. After uracil-DNA glycosylase treatment, a first 18-cycle PCR used universal primers M1SS and BC2_uni_R on all cDNA. The paper's data handling went like this. Normalization of each sample was performed by random selection of 1 million high-quality reads, each carrying a distinct molecular identifier. Reads sharing molecular identifiers were discarded rather than binned into consensus sequences. MiTCR, set to a Q25 quality threshold and the strictest error-elimination algorithm, was used for CDR3 identification, clonotype clustering and error correction. A nonparametric unseen species model with Euler transformation was used to estimate a lower bound on total TCR beta diversity. TCRdb applied fastp at Q25 and MiXCR to the public reads, then kept only in-frame beta chains. Every entry covers one CDR3 protein and lists the most common genes and DNA from its rows. The V and J calls, along with clone size, are taken from TCRdb and not from the paper's own processing. In this sample the table shows under 800,000 distinct CDR3 sequences, over 20% of which occur a single time. 3% to 4% of the sample is held by the ten biggest clonotypes.

The 39 donors, aged about 6 to 95 years, were systemically healthy Caucasian individuals from Russia. Each donor gave approximately 10 milliliters of peripheral blood, collected into EDTA-treated Vacutainer tubes. Ficoll-Paque density-gradient centrifugation was used to isolate PBMCs, with at least 7 million per sample. Total RNA, at least 6 micrograms per sample, was extracted from PBMCs with Trizol reagent. For every donor, flow cytometry on a PBMC aliquot measured the percentage of naive CD45RAhigh/CD27high T cells. Sequencing used blood. This TCR was recovered from a man aged 65-85 years in good health. In this chain, TRBV7-3 is recombined with TRBJ1-4, and perhaps TRBD1 as D gene, on 6 matching bases. The CDR3 region reads CASSQQGDLSDRMFF. The DNA reads TGTGCCAGCAGCCAGCAAGGGGACCTCTCTGACAGGATGTTTTTT.